The present TCR beta chain was sequenced within a study of T cells of healthy individuals. TCRdb re-analysed the 5' RACE reads in MiXCR, keeping a single row per CDR3 protein. The sample includes about 53,000 distinct CDR3 sequences, roughly 14% of them seen just once. This CDR3 comprises 15 residues. The V gene's germline CDR1 is MNHEY and CDR2 SVGEGT. V trimming: 5 bases; J trimming: 6 bases; junction bases outside the gene matches: 4. The source of this sequence is a human donor in good health. The chain is built from TRBV6-2 or TRBV6-3 and TRBJ2-1; 13 nucleotides line up with TRBD2. The CDR3 sequence: CASSGGLAGLNEQFF. The CDR3 DNA is TGTGCCAGCAGTGGGGGACTAGCGGGACTCAATGAGCAGTTCTTC.